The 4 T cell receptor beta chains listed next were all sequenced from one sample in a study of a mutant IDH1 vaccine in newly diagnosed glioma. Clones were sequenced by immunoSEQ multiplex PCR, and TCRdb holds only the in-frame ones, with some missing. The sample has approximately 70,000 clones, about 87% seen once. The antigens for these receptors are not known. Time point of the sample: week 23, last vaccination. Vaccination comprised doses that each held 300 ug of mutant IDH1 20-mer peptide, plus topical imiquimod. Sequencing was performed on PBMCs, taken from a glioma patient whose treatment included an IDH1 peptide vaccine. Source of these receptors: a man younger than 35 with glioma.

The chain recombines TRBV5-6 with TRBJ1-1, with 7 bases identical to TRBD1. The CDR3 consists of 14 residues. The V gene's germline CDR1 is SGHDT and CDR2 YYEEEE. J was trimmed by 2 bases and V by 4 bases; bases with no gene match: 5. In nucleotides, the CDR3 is TGTGCCAGCAGCCCGGGACAGATAAACACTGAAGCTTTCTTT. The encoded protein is CASSPGQINTEAFF.

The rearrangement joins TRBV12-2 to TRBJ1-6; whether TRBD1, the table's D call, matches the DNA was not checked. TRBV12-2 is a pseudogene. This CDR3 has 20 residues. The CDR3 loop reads CASRLARLVGQGYGNSPLHF. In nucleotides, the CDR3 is TGTGCAAGTCGCTTAGCGAGGTTGGTGGGACAGGGTTATGGTAATTCACCCCTCCACTTT.

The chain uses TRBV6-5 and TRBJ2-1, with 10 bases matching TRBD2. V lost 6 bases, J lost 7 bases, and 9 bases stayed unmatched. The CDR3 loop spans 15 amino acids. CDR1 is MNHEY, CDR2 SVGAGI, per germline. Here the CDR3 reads CASRSGGALRNEQFF. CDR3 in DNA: TGTGCCAGCAGGAGCGGGGGGGCCCTTCGGAATGAGCAGTTCTTC.

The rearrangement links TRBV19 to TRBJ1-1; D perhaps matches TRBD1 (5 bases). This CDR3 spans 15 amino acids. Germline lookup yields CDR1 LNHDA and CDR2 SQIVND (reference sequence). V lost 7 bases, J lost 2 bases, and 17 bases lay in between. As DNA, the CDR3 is TGTGCCAGTACCTACTCGGGACGGGGAAACACTGAAGCTTTCTTT. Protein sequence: CASTYSGRGNTEAFF.